A single sample is the source of the 11 T cell receptor beta chains below, sequenced in a study of response to subunit inactivated influenza vaccine. TCRdb processed the RT-PCR reads anew with MiXCR; each CDR3 protein has one entry. Of around 750,000 distinct CDR3 sequences listed, 21% are singletons. The material was PBMCs from blood, obtained around 5 days after vaccination. Receptors originate from a man in his fifties or sixties who received an inactivated influenza vaccine.

This clonotype was found once. The chain joins TRBV4-3 to TRBJ1-2, with a tentative D call TRBD1 (6 bases). V shed 0 bases and J shed 7 bases, with 21 bases lying between them. CDR1 is LGHNA, CDR2 YSLEER, per germline. The CDR3 is made up of 17 amino acids. The CDR3 coding sequence is TGCGCCAGCAGCCAAGAGGAGCCCGGGGGCGGTGAAGGTGGCTACACCTTC. The encoded protein is CASSQEEPGGGEGGYTF.

The chain uses TRBV10-3 and TRBJ2-2; no clear D. Trimming took 4 bases from V and 2 from J, leaving 14 bases between them. This CDR3 spans 16 amino acids. The germline V gene encodes CDR1 ENHRY and CDR2 SYGVKD. CDR3 protein: CAISGNEPSNTGELFF. CDR3 nucleotide sequence: TGTGCCATCAGTGGGAACGAACCTTCCAACACCGGGGAGCTGTTTTTT.

This clonotype was seen repeatedly, ten times or more. J is TRBJ1-1 and V is TRBV29-1, with 7 bases that match TRBD1. This CDR3 region has 12 residues. Per the germline V gene, CDR1 is SQVTM and CDR2 is ANQGSEA. Germline trimming cut 4 bases from V and 6 bases from J; bases unmatched to any gene: 5. DNA of the CDR3: TGCAGCGTTGCACCAGGGGGAGCTGAAGCTTTCTTT. The encoded protein is CSVAPGGAEAFF.

This clonotype has more than one count but fewer than ten. This chain joins TRBV20-1 and TRBJ2-1; no clear D. Germline-derived CDR1 and CDR2 are DFQATT and SNEGSKA (reference sequence). The germline V and J ends were trimmed by 3 bases and 3 bases, with 15 bases remaining between them. This CDR3 is built from 15 residues. The CDR3 coding sequence is TGCAGTGCTAGGGGTGAACTTGGATACTACAATGAGCAGTTCTTC. Amino acid sequence: CSARGELGYYNEQFF.

This clonotype came up a few times. V usage is TRBV25-1 and J usage is TRBJ2-2, with D unresolved. The CDR3 has 13 amino acids. V dropped 4 bases and J dropped 2 bases, with 5 bases sitting between them. Germline V lookup: CDR1 MGHDK, CDR2 SYGVNS. The CDR3 sequence is CASSVQNTGELFF. CDR3 DNA sequence: TGTGCCAGCAGTGTTCAAAACACCGGGGAGCTGTTTTTT. The whole variable domain, remainder taken from reference TRBV25-1 and TRBJ2-2, is EADIYQTPRYLVIGTGKKITLECSQTMGHDKMYWYQQDPGMELHLIHYSYGVNSTEKGDLSSESTVSRIRTEHFPLTLESARPSHTSQYLCASSVQNTGELFFGEGSRLTVL.

This clonotype was seen a handful of times. V and J are TRBV20-1 and TRBJ2-5, with 7 bases lining up with TRBD2. Germline V gene lookup returns CDR1 DFQATT and CDR2 SNEGSKA (reference sequence). The CDR3 is 17 amino acids. V dropped 3 bases and J dropped 0; count of bases not matched to a gene: 13. CDR3 nucleotides: TGCAGTGCTAGCCCTAGCGGCAGCAGCACCAACCAAGAGACCCAGTACTTC. Amino acids: CSASPSGSSTNQETQYF.

The V and J genes are TRBV20-1 and TRBJ2-3; D unclear. This CDR3 contains 13 residues. The ends were cut back, 5 bases at V and 1 base at J, with 10 bases in the middle. The germline CDR1 and CDR2 sequences are DFQATT and SNEGSKA (reference sequence). CDR3 protein: CSARLVGTDTQYF. The CDR3 nucleotides are TGCAGTGCTCGTTTAGTGGGCACAGATACGCAGTATTTT.

This clonotype was seen more than once but under ten times. This chain links TRBV24-1 with TRBJ2-1; 10 bases match TRBD1. J was trimmed by 9 bases and V by 7 bases; bases with no gene match: 5. The CDR3 is made up of 13 amino acids. The germline CDR1 and CDR2 sequences are KGHDR and SFDVKD. CDR3 residues: CATRGTGEGEQFF. CDR3 sequence (DNA): TGTGCCACCAGAGGGACAGGGGAAGGTGAGCAGTTCTTC.

CDR3 nucleotide sequence: TGCAGTGCTAGTGAAGGGTCAACTAATGAAAAACTGTTTTTT. Translation gives CSASEGSTNEKLFF. The chain recombines TRBV20-1 with TRBJ1-4; D is unresolved. The CDR3 consists of 14 residues. Germline CDR1 reads DFQATT; CDR2 reads SNEGSKA (reference sequence). The germline V and J ends were trimmed by 3 bases and 0 bases, with 8 bases remaining between them.

This clonotype was counted ten times or more. The V call is TRBV11-2, the J call TRBJ2-7, with D uncertain. Trimming cost V 6 bases and J 1 base, with 13 bases left between them. Germline-derived CDR1 and CDR2 are SGHAT and FQNNGV. The CDR3 is 14 amino acids. The CDR3 DNA follows: TGTGCCAGCAGTCGCGGCACCGAATCCTACGAGCAGTACTTC. This translates into CASSRGTESYEQYF.

This clonotype was observed once. The chain carries TRBV4-3 and TRBJ2-7; 8 nucleotides line up with TRBD2. The CDR3 contains 17 residues. V lost 0 bases, J lost 3 bases, and 10 bases stayed unmatched. Germline CDR1 is LGHNA and CDR2 is YSLEER. The CDR3, as DNA: TGCGCCAGCAGCCAAGATATCGGGAGGGCTGGAGGCTACGAGCAGTACTTC. Protein sequence: CASSQDIGRAGGYEQYF.